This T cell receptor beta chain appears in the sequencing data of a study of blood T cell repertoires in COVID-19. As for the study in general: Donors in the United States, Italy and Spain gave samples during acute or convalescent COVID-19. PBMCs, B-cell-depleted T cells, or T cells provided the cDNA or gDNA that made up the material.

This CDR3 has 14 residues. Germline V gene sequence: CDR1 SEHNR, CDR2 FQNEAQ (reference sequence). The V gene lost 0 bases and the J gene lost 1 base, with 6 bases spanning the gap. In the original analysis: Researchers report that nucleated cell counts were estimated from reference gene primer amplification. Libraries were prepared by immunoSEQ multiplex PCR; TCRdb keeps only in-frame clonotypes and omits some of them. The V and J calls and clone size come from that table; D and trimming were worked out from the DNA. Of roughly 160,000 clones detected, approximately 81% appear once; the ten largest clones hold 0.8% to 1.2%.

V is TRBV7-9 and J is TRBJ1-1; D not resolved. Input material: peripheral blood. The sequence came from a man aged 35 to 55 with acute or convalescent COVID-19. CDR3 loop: CASSLATRNTEAFF. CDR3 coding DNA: TGTGCCAGCAGCTTAGCTACACGGAACACTGAAGCTTTCTTT.